This T cell receptor (beta chain) is from a study of neurological immune-mediated disorders. Study-level findings and limits: The greatest TCR clonal expansion occurred in HTLV-1-associated myelopathy and the least in multiple sclerosis, which fell below healthy controls. No sharing of CDR3 amino acid sequences was observed among expanded clones across subjects, suggesting private repertoires in all groups.

The team produced cDNA through 5'RACE using 10-nucleotide random UMIs. TCRdb re-derived calls from the 5' RACE reads in MiXCR, one entry per CDR3 protein. Of roughly 100,000 distinct CDR3 sequences detected, 11% appear once; the ten largest clones hold 3.1%. The time point was: longitudinal time-point 3. Stored at -80 C, 2 million PBMCs were the source of the unsorted libraries. This clonotype has ten or more counts. What it binds is unknown. The CDR3 has 15 residues. Germline V CDR1 and CDR2: SGHRS, YFSETQ. The V end lost 0 bases, the J end lost 4 bases, and 13 bases lay between the germline ends. The sequenced material came from PBMCs. The V call is TRBV5-1, the J call TRBJ2-5, with D maybe TRBD2 (5 bases). The receptor comes from a female donor with HTLV-1-associated myelopathy (HAM/TSP). The CDR3 loop is CASSLARGLGETQYF. CDR3 bases: TGCGCCAGCAGCTTGGCCCGGGGTTTGGGAGAGACCCAGTACTTC.